The T cell receptor beta chain under discussion was sequenced for a study of spatial heterogeneity in lung cancer. The wider study: Unique TCR and UMI combinations averaged more than ten appearances each in raw reads.

Noted time point: sample taken at primary tumor resection. TCRdb reprocessed the 5' RACE reads via MiXCR and lists one record per CDR3 protein. Among more than 35,000 distinct CDR3 sequences, 5% to 5.5% were seen once, and the ten largest hold 20% to 30%. This clonotype was recorded many times. This sequence was found in a female donor with early-stage non-small cell lung cancer. The sequencing here drew on PBMCs, taken at surgery.

The CDR3 DNA is TGTGCTAGTGGTTTGGACCAGACAGGGCTTGGGACAGATACGCAGTATTTT. Amino acid sequence: CASGLDQTGLGTDTQYF. The V call is TRBV12-5, the J call TRBJ2-3; 7 nucleotides line up with TRBD1. The J segment lost 3 bases and the V segment lost 1 base, leaving 10 bases of the junction unmatched. In germline, CDR1 is LGHNT, CDR2 FRNRAP. The CDR3 contains 17 residues.